This T cell receptor (beta chain) was identified during a study of CD8 T cells in Susac syndrome. Germline CDR1 and CDR2: GTSNPN and SVGIG (reference sequence). This CDR3 spans 15 amino acids. V dropped 2 bases and J dropped 4 bases, with 15 bases sitting between them. Reverse transcription used about 0.45 to 1 ug RNA and random hexamers. Amplification of TCR beta CDR3 spanned 54 Vbeta and 13 Jbeta via immunoSEQ multiplex PCR. MiXCR, applied by TCRdb to the immunoSEQ multiplex PCR reads, yields one record per CDR3 protein. The sample includes a few hundred thousand distinct CDR3 sequences, approximately 95% of them seen just once. From blood CD8+ and CD4+ T cells, the TCR beta chain was sequenced. It was treatment-naive patients with stable or active relapsing-remitting disease who made up the multiple sclerosis controls. TEMRA cells were enriched by FACS, and CD4+ and CD8+ T cells were negatively isolated.

The receptor was derived from a human donor with multiple sclerosis. The sample consisted of CD4+ T cells from PBMCs. The chain links TRBV30 to TRBJ2-1; D tentatively fits TRBD1 or TRBD2 (6 bases each). The CDR3 reads CAWSLTRGVYNEQFF. The CDR3 DNA follows: TGTGCCTGGAGTCTAACTAGGGGGGTTTACAATGAGCAGTTCTTC.